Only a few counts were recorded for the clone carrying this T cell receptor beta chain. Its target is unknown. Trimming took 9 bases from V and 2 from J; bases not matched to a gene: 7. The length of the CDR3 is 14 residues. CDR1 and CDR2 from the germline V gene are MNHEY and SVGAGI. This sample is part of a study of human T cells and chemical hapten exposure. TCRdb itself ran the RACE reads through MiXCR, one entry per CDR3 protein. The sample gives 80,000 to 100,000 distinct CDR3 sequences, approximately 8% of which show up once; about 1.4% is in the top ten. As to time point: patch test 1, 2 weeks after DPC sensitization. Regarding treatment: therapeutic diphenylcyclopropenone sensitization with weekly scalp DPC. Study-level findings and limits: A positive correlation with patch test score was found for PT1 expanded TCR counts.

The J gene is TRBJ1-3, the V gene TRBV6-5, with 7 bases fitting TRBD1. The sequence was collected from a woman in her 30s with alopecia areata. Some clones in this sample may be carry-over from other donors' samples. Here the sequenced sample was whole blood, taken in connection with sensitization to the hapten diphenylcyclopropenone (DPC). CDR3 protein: CASAQGSPGNTIYF. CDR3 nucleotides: TGTGCCAGTGCACAGGGGAGCCCTGGAAACACCATATATTTT.